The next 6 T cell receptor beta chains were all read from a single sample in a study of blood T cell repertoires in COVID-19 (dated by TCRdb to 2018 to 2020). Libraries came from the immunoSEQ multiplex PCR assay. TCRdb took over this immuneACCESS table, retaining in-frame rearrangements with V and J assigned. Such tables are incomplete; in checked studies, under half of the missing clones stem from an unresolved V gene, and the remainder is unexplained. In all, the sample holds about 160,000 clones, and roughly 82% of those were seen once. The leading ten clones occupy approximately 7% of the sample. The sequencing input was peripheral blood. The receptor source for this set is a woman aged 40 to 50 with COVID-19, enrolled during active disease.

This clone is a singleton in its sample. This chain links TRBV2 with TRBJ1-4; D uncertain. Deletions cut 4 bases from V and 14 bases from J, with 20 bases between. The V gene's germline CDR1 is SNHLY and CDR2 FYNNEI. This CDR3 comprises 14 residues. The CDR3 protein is CASSGWGEGSVLFF. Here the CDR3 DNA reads TGTGCCAGCAGTGGCTGGGGAGAAGGGAGTGTCCTGTTTTTT.

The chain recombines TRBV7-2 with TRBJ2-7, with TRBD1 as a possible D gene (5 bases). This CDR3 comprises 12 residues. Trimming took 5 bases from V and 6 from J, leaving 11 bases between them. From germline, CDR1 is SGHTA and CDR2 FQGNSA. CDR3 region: CASSPGRVEQYF. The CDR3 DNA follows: TGTGCCAGCAGCCCCGGCAGGGTCGAGCAGTACTTC.

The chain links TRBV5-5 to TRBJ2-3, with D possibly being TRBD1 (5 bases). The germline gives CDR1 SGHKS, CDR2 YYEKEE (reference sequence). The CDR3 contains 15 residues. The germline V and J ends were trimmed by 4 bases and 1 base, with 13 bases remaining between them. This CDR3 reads CASSNRTLRTDTQYF. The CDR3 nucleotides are TGTGCCAGCAGCAACCGGACACTACGCACAGATACGCAGTATTTT.

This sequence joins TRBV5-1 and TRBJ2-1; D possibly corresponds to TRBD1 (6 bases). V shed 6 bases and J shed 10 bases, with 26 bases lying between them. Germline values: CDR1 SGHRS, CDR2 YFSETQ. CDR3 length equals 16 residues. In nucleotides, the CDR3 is TGCGCCAGCATTCCCTCGCCCGGGACCCGAGGGGGAGAGCAGTTCTTC. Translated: CASIPSPGTRGGEQFF.

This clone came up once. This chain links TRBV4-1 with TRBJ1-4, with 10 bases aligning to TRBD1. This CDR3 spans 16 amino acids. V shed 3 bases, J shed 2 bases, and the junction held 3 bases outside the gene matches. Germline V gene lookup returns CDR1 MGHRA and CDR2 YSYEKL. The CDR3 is CASSQGQGPTNEKLFF. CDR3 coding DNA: TGCGCCAGCAGCCAGGGACAGGGGCCGACTAATGAAAAACTGTTTTTT.

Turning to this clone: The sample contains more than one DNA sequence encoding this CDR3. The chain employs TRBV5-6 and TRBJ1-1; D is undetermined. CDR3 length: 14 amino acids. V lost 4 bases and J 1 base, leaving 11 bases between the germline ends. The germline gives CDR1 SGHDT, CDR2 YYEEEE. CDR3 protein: CASSLGRENTEAFF. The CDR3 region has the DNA TGTGCCAGCAGCCTAGGACGGGAGAACACTGAAGCTTTCTTT.